This T cell receptor (beta chain) was sequenced during a study of identical twins. Study conclusions and caveats: Insertion counts were lower in abundant cord blood beta clonotypes, a trend that memory repertoires did not show. Compared with unrelated sharing, twin-shared out-of-frame alpha sequences had more low-probability sequences.

Details on this clonotype: Antigen: not known.

A universal primer site came from template switching; cDNA carried unique molecular identifiers. TCRdb re-derived calls from the 5' RACE reads in MiXCR, one entry per CDR3 protein. The sample has around 300,000 distinct CDR3 sequences, about 8.3% seen once. With no exceptions, donors were healthy Caucasians. V was pared by 4 bases and J by 3 bases, with 18 bases between. Germline V lookup: CDR1 LNHNV, CDR2 YYDKDF (reference sequence). The CDR3 consists of 17 residues. The same data also went into a second study, on yellow fever vaccine responses in identical twins.

This clonotype was sampled from a woman between 18 and 29 years old in good health. The sequenced material came from memory (CD45RO+) T cells sorted from blood. V gene TRBV15 combines with J gene TRBJ1-4, with a weak D call TRBD1 (6 bases). CDR3 protein: CATSTQDRDTPNEKLFF. The CDR3 region has the DNA TGTGCCACCAGCACTCAGGATAGGGACACACCTAATGAAAAACTGTTTTTT.